One TCR beta chain is described in this entry. Its antigen is currently not known. No base-level quality is on record; no much larger clone is a single base apart. The data were obtained in a study of T-cell memory formation after mild COVID-19 (dated by TCRdb to the early 2020s). With respect to the entire study: Most TCR sequence clusters were specific to one of the two donors. In a couple of donors, T-cell clones that expanded and contracted after mild COVID-19 were tracked by sequencing TCRalpha and TCRbeta repertoires over time. Two young, previously healthy adult volunteers, one female and one male, were included in the cohort.

Results the study describes overall, beyond this receptor: Clones contracting from day 15 to 85 had balanced CD4/CD8 phenotypes, while a second wave expanding from day 15 to 37 was biased towards CD4+. SARS-CoV-2 specificity was not confirmed for the second-wave clones peaking on day 37. Some responding clones were found in pre-infection memory, which suggests that pre-existing cross-reactive memory T cells took part in the SARS-CoV-2 response. Contracting CD4+ clones appeared mostly in the CM and EM memory subsets, whereas CD8+ clones were enriched in EMRA. The study covered only a couple of mild cases, and larger cohorts including severe cases with pre-infection samples were considered necessary.

Ficoll-Paque density gradient centrifugation was the method used to isolate PBMCs. From the cysteine up to the phenylalanine, the CDR3 has a length of 13 residues. Kept here is only the CDR3 DNA, which spans 39 bases and is read in frame from base 1. Trimming at the junction amounts to 8 bases on V and 0 bases on J, and the germline ends lie 10 bases apart. From a lookup of the germline V gene (reference sequence), CDR1 and CDR2 are MNHEY and SMNVEV. TCRdb names Illumina NovaSeq 6000 as the instrument used. TCRalpha and TCRbeta cDNA libraries were constructed by 5'RACE with constant-segment primers, with sample barcodes and unique molecular identifiers being introduced. RNA was extracted from every sample with Trizol reagent. Library amplification was performed in two PCR steps, and a second sample barcode and Illumina TruSeq adapters were introduced in the second step. Libraries were sequenced on an Illumina NovaSeq with 2 x 150 bp paired-end reads. Turning to the authors' computational methods: Reads were demultiplexed and collapsed into UMI-guided consensus sequences with migec v1.2.7. With mixcr v2.1.11, UMI consensuses were aligned to TRA and TRB V and J templates and assembled into clonotypes. A clonotype was counted as expanded or contracted only if both edgeR and NoisET called the change significant, with noise models trained on biological replicates. For edgeR calls, a false discovery rate-adjusted p below 0.01 and a log2 fold-change threshold of 1 were applied. PCA with hierarchical clustering of max-normalized trajectories of the 1000 most abundant clonotypes was used as exploratory dynamics analysis. Each responding clone was given a CD4 or CD8 phenotype based on the CD4+ and CD8+ repertoires, which had been sequenced separately. Through fastp at Q25 and MiXCR, TCRdb rebuilt clones from the public reads, retaining in-frame beta chains. Under each unique CDR3 protein, matching rows form one entry showing the most common genes and DNA. V and J calls and clone size were set by TCRdb, not the authors. The sample includes fewer than 650,000 distinct CDR3 sequences, with 20% to 25% observed a single time. The ten top clones hold about 8.2% of the sample.

Sample: PBMCs or a T cell subset sorted from them (not recorded which). This TCR came from an adult woman who had mild COVID-19 (a few samples of this study predate the infection). The sample titles of this study are shuffled in the database, so cell type and time point are left out; the donor was told from shared clones. This chain is built from TRBV27 and TRBJ1-1; the D gene is not confidently resolved. The CDR3: CASFGRMNTEAFF. The DNA is TGTGCCAGCTTCGGACGGATGAACACTGAAGCTTTCTTT.